This TCR beta chain is from a study of shared clonotypes between healthy human individuals. The data were produced by immunoSEQ multiplex PCR, yet TCRdb's version contains in-frame clones alone and is incomplete. This table holds 850,000 to 1,100,000 clones, approximately 75% found once. V was clipped by 5 bases and J by 1 base; unmatched bases: 7. Germline assignment: CDR1 SGHTA and CDR2 FQGTGA. The CDR3 extends over 17 amino acids. In the case of this clone: Its matching antigen is unknown.

Study-wide results and limits: A reduction in generation probabilities was seen for non-shared clonotypes relative to those shared by all four donors. A limitation of the genetic and exposure-history diversity represented arose from few donors.

This receptor was identified in a man in his late teens or twenties in good health. Some clones in this sample may be carry-over from other donors' samples. The sequencing sample was made of memory CD4+ T cells from PBMCs. Subset reported: CD45RA-negative fraction. This chain links TRBV7-3 with TRBJ2-2, with 10 bases fitting TRBD2. For the CDR3, the DNA is TGTGCCAGCAGCCTGAACAGCGGGAGGGGGAACACCGGGGAGCTGTTTTTT. It yields the protein CASSLNSGRGNTGELFF. Complete variable domain (other parts from reference TRBV7-3 and TRBJ2-2): GAGVSQTPSNKVTEKGKYVELRCDPISGHTALYWYRQSLGQGPEFLIYFQGTGAADDSGLPNDRFFAVRPEGSVSTLKIQRTERGDSAVYLCASSLNSGRGNTGELFFGEGSRLTVL.